The 3 T cell receptor beta chains below all came from one sample that was sequenced in a study of T-cell memory formation after mild COVID-19. TCRdb fed the 5' RACE reads into MiXCR, producing one record per CDR3 protein. The data hold roughly 130,000 distinct CDR3 sequences, with roughly 6% observed a single time. The sample consisted of PBMCs or a T cell subset sorted from them (not recorded which). All receptors come from an adult woman who had mild COVID-19 (a few samples of this study predate the infection). Cell type and time point are not known.

This chain links TRBV7-8 with TRBJ2-1; 8 bases agree with TRBD2. With V trimmed by 1 base and J by 4 bases, 6 bases remained unmatched. Per germline, CDR1 SGHVS and CDR2 FQNEAQ. The CDR3 is 16 residues long. The chain's CDR3 is CASSLVRLAIYNEQFF. The CDR3 nucleotides are TGTGCCAGCAGCTTAGTTAGACTAGCGATTTACAATGAGCAGTTCTTC. Using reference TRBV7-8 and TRBJ2-1 for the parts outside the CDR3, the full variable domain is GAGVSQSPRYKVAKRGQDVALRCDPISGHVSLFWYQQALGQGPEFLTYFQNEAQLDKSGLPSDRFFAERPEGSVSTLKIQRTQQEDSAVYLCASSLVRLAIYNEQFFGPGTRLTVL.

This clonotype appeared many times. The chain links TRBV4-2 to TRBJ2-7; 8 positions agree with TRBD1. The CDR3 has 14 residues. Trimming took 4 bases from V and 5 from J; bases not matched to a gene: 7. CDR1 and CDR2 from the germline V gene are LGHNA and YNFKEQ. The CDR3, as DNA: TGTGCCAGCAGCCCAAGGACAGGGAAGGACGAGCAGTACTTC. Its translation is CASSPRTGKDEQYF.

This clonotype was observed at least ten times. This chain links TRBV7-9 with TRBJ2-3, with unresolved D. Germline lookup yields CDR1 SEHNR and CDR2 FQNEAQ (reference sequence). The CDR3 has 11 residues. Trimming shortened V by 5 bases and J by 10 bases, and 10 bases separated the two germline ends. CDR3 sequence: CASSPLIPQYF. The DNA for the CDR3 is TGTGCCAGCAGCCCTCTAATCCCGCAGTATTTT.